This TCR beta chain was identified in a study of shared clonotypes between healthy human individuals. The CDR3 extends over 12 amino acids. V lost 8 bases and J 6 bases, leaving 14 bases between the germline ends. Germline V gives CDR1 SEHNR, CDR2 FQNEAQ (reference sequence). Assay used: immunoSEQ multiplex PCR; TCRdb lists only in-frame clones, some missing. The sample holds about 490,000 clones, over 70% seen once. Sequenced material: PBMCs. The clonotype was recovered from a woman aged 35 to 49 in good health. Some clones in this sample may be carry-over from other donors' samples. V usage is TRBV7-9 and J usage is TRBJ2-7; D might be TRBD2 (6 bases). The CDR3 DNA follows: TGTGCCAGCGAACTAGCCTGGGGCGAGCAGTACTTC. The encoded protein is CASELAWGEQYF.